Below, 20 T cell receptor beta chains from the same sample are listed, as sequenced in a study of T cells after yellow fever vaccination. MiXCR, run by TCRdb on the 5' RACE reads, gives a single entry per CDR3 protein. The data contain about 300,000 distinct CDR3 sequences, 3% to 4.5% of them singletons. Material: PBMCs, obtained 5 days after the yellow fever booster vaccination. The receptors derive from a man aged 18 to 29 who received the YFV17D yellow fever vaccine.

This clonotype was recorded a few times. The gene calls are TRBV6-5 and TRBJ1-5; TRBD1 might be the D (6 bases). The V gene's germline CDR1 is MNHEY and CDR2 SVGAGI. This CDR3 has 15 residues. Between the trimmed V and J ends, which lost 0 bases and 7 bases, there was a span of 13 bases. CDR3 DNA: TGTGCCAGCAGTTACTCGAAACAGGGCCACCAGCCCCAGCATTTT. Its translation is CASSYSKQGHQPQHF.

This clonotype was seen many times. The rearrangement joins TRBV5-1 to TRBJ2-2, with a tentative D call TRBD2 (6 bases). Germline CDR1 is SGHRS and CDR2 is YFSETQ. The ends were cut back, 7 bases at V and 3 bases at J, with 13 bases in the middle. This CDR3 contains 14 residues. The CDR3 bases are TGCGCCAGCGGGAGGATCAGGGACACCGGGGAGCTGTTTTTT. This gives the protein CASGRIRDTGELFF.

This clonotype appeared a few times. The gene calls are TRBV7-2 and TRBJ2-5; 10 bases are shared with TRBD1. The ends lost 5 bases at V and 5 bases at J; junction bases unmatched: 11. Germline CDR1 SGHTA, CDR2 FQGNSA. CDR3 length equals 16 residues. This CDR3 reads CASSPEGQGVRETQYF. The CDR3, as DNA: TGTGCCAGCAGCCCGGAAGGACAGGGGGTTAGGGAGACCCAGTACTTC.

This clonotype has a count of ten or more. This chain uses TRBV10-3 with TRBJ2-3; D not resolved. V was cut by 3 bases and J by 4 bases, with 5 bases left in between. The CDR3 has 12 amino acids. Per germline, CDR1 ENHRY and CDR2 SYGVKD. As DNA, the CDR3 is TGTGCCATCAGTGACAGGTCAGATACGCAGTATTTT. Amino acids: CAISDRSDTQYF.

V gene TRBV5-4 combines with J gene TRBJ2-4; D is uncertain. The ends were cut back, 0 bases at V and 6 bases at J, with 10 bases in the middle. Germline CDR1 is SGHNT and CDR2 is YYREEE (reference sequence). This CDR3 has 14 residues. The CDR3 coding sequence is TGTGCCAGCAGCTTGGACAGAGCCCTAAACATTCAGTACTTC. It is translated as CASSLDRALNIQYF.

This chain joins TRBV6-1 and TRBJ1-1; D possibly corresponds to TRBD1 (5 bases). CDR3 length equals 12 residues. Germline loops: CDR1 MNHNS, CDR2 SASEGT. V was pared by 10 bases and J by 4 bases, with 13 bases between. CDR3 residues: CAIREWGTEAFF. The CDR3 nucleotides are TGTGCCATCAGGGAGTGGGGCACTGAAGCTTTCTTT.

The genes are TRBV28 and TRBJ2-2; D gene ambiguous. V was cut by 6 bases and J by 7 bases, with 9 bases left in between. Germline V gene lookup returns CDR1 MDHEN and CDR2 SYDVKM. This CDR3 is built from 12 residues. CDR3 protein: CASSPLHGELFF. The CDR3 region has the DNA TGTGCCAGCAGCCCCCTTCACGGGGAGCTGTTTTTT. The full variable domain, rest sourced from reference TRBV28 and TRBJ2-2, is DVKVTQSSRYLVKRTGEKVFLECVQDMDHENMFWYRQDPGLGLRLIYFSYDVKMKEKGDIPEGYSVSREKKERFSLILESASTNQTSMYLCASSPLHGELFFGEGSRLTVL.

The chain recombines TRBV20-1 with TRBJ2-7; 10 nucleotides agree with TRBD2. The CDR3 is 15 amino acids. V lost 4 bases, J lost 6 bases, and 12 bases stayed unmatched. Per the germline V gene, CDR1 is DFQATT and CDR2 is SNEGSKA (reference sequence). CDR3 bases: TGCAGTGCTAAGCGACCTCTAGCGGGGGTGAGCGAGCAGTACTTC. This sequence encodes CSAKRPLAGVSEQYF.

The chain links TRBV13 to TRBJ1-5; D is perhaps TRBD1 (6 bases). Germline V gene data show CDR1 as PRHDT and CDR2 as FYEKMQ (reference sequence). The V end lost 3 bases, the J end lost 7 bases, and 13 bases lay between the germline ends. The CDR3 covers 14 residues. As DNA, the CDR3 is TGTGCCAGCAGCTTCAGGGGCAGCGGACAGCCCCAGCATTTT. The encoded protein is CASSFRGSGQPQHF. The whole variable domain, remainder taken from reference TRBV13 and TRBJ1-5, is AAGVIQSPRHLIKEKRETATLKCYPIPRHDTVYWYQQGPGQDPQFLISFYEKMQSDKGSIPDRFSAQQFSDYHSELNMSSLELGDSALYFCASSFRGSGQPQHFGDGTRLSIL.

This clonotype was observed many times. This chain uses TRBV5-1 with TRBJ1-1; a possible D gene is TRBD1 (5 bases). CDR1 SGHRS and CDR2 YFSETQ come from the germline V gene. V was clipped by 1 base and J by 1 base, with 11 bases between them. The CDR3 sequence is 15 residues long. CDR3 nucleotides: TGCGCCAGCAGCTTGAGTAATCAGGGGAACACTGAAGCTTTCTTT. It codes for CASSLSNQGNTEAFF.

V gene TRBV6-5 combines with J gene TRBJ1-1; D might be TRBD1 (5 bases). This CDR3 contains 15 residues. Between the trimmed V and J ends, which lost 2 bases and 6 bases, there was a span of 16 bases. The V gene's germline CDR1 is MNHEY and CDR2 SVGAGI. The CDR3 DNA sequence: TGTGCCAGCAGTTACGGGGGGACGGGCCTTGCTGAAGCTTTCTTT. Protein: CASSYGGTGLAEAFF.

This clonotype was seen a handful of times. The rearrangement joins TRBV20-1 to TRBJ2-5; D may be TRBD2 (6 bases). V was clipped by 0 bases and J by 5 bases, with 19 bases between them. Germline V gives CDR1 DFQATT, CDR2 SNEGSKA (reference sequence). This CDR3 is 16 amino acids long. The CDR3 region is CSAREDSGTFGETQYF. CDR3 nucleotide sequence: TGCAGTGCTAGAGAAGACTCGGGGACTTTCGGGGAGACCCAGTACTTC.

This clonotype was counted ten times or more. The chain carries TRBV6-5 and TRBJ2-5, with TRBD2 identical over 8 bases. Germline V lookup: CDR1 MNHEY, CDR2 SVGAGI. V was pared by 5 bases and J by 1 base, with 6 bases of the junction left unmatched. The CDR3 runs to 15 residues. The CDR3 is CASSPSGGFQETQYF. CDR3 DNA sequence: TGTGCCAGCAGTCCATCGGGGGGGTTCCAAGAGACCCAGTACTTC.

This clonotype appeared many times. The rearrangement links TRBV7-9 to TRBJ2-7; 7 nucleotides align to TRBD2. CDR3 length: 16 residues. Trimming removed 1 base from V and 8 bases from J; junction bases left unmatched: 14. Germline V gene sequence: CDR1 SEHNR, CDR2 FQNEAQ (reference sequence). CDR3 bases: TGTGCCAGCAGCTTAGACGAGCGGGGTCTAGCTTGGAAGCAGTACTTC. Residues: CASSLDERGLAWKQYF. Looking up the rest from reference TRBV7-9 and TRBJ2-7 gives the full variable domain: DTGVSQNPRHKITKRGQNVTFRCDPISEHNRLYWYRQTLGQGPEFLTYFQNEAQLEKSRLLSDRFSAERPKGSFSTLEIQRTEQGDSAMYLCASSLDERGLAWKQYFGPGTRLTVT.

This clonotype was observed a few times. The CDR3 region is CASSLGRISGANVLTF. The CDR3 DNA is TGTGCCAGCAGCCTAGGGCGGATCTCTGGGGCCAACGTCCTGACTTTC. The chain couples TRBV7-2 to TRBJ2-6; no clear D. The V gene lost 5 bases and the J gene lost 0 bases, with 11 bases spanning the gap. Germline assignment: CDR1 SGHTA and CDR2 FQGNSA. The CDR3 contains 16 residues.

The sample holds a few counts of this clonotype. This sequence joins TRBV29-1 and TRBJ2-1, with 8 nucleotides matching TRBD2. Unmatched junction bases numbered 4, after V lost 7 bases and J lost 5 bases. CDR1 SQVTM and CDR2 ANQGSEA come from the germline V gene. The CDR3 sequence is 12 residues long. The CDR3 nucleotides read TGCAGCGGGCGGGGGGACCACAATGAGCAGTTCTTC. Its translation: CSGRGDHNEQFF.

This clonotype was counted a few times. The chain uses TRBV27 and TRBJ2-7, with TRBD2 identical over 10 bases. This CDR3 spans 14 amino acids. V trimming: 1 base; J trimming: 6 bases; junction bases outside the gene matches: 3. Germline CDR1 MNHEY, CDR2 SMNVEV (reference sequence). The CDR3 sequence is CASSLYSGGSEQYF. CDR3 DNA sequence: TGTGCCAGCAGTTTATATAGCGGGGGGTCCGAGCAGTACTTC.

The table lists this clonotype with many counts. The CDR3 DNA follows: TGTGCCAGCAGCTTGTTAGTAGGTACTGAAGCTTTCTTT. It encodes CASSLLVGTEAFF. The rearrangement links TRBV5-5 to TRBJ1-1; D is ambiguous. Germline lookup yields CDR1 SGHKS and CDR2 YYEKEE (reference sequence). This CDR3 has 13 amino acids. Trimming took 1 base from V and 5 from J, leaving 9 bases between them.

This clonotype was observed many times. The V and J genes are TRBV6-5 and TRBJ1-4, with D tentatively TRBD1 (6 bases). Germline CDR1 reads MNHEY; CDR2 reads SVGAGI. Between the trimmed V and J ends, which lost 5 bases and 8 bases, there was a span of 15 bases. This CDR3 region has 14 residues. CDR3 nucleotide sequence: TGTGCCAGCAGTCCACAGGGTTTGTGGGAAAAACTGTTTTTT. Translated, it gives CASSPQGLWEKLFF.

This clonotype was seen a handful of times. The chain combines TRBV12-3 or TRBV12-4 with TRBJ1-1; 7 positions match TRBD1. V was pared by 4 bases and J by 7 bases, with 6 bases of the junction left unmatched. This CDR3 is 13 amino acids long. The CDR3 nucleotides are TGTGCCAGCAGTTCAGACAGGGTGGATGAAGCTTTCTTT. This sequence encodes CASSSDRVDEAFF.